This entry is about one T cell receptor beta chain. A second PCR of 7 to 11 cycles used a sample-barcoded 5' primer and a J-beta primer mix. TCRdb independently ran MiXCR on the 5' RACE reads; one entry per CDR3 protein. The sample includes around 780,000 distinct CDR3 sequences, 25% to 30% of them seen just once. From germline, CDR1 is SGHTA and CDR2 FQGNSA. The ends were cut back, 3 bases at V and 3 bases at J, with 5 bases in the middle. The CDR3 spans 12 residues. The source of the sample is a study of blood T cells in healthy people across ages. This same sample was also taken into another study, of T cells of mothers and their children.

The chain joins TRBV7-2 to TRBJ1-1, with no clear D. Sequenced: blood. The sequence derives from a boy between 10 and 17 years old in good health. The CDR3 region has the DNA TGTGCCAGCAGCTTCGGGTACACTGAAGCTTTCTTT. Its protein is CASSFGYTEAFF.